This T cell receptor beta chain was captured by sequencing in a study of blood T cells in healthy people across ages. With a J-beta primer mix and a sample-barcoded 5' primer, a second PCR ran roughly 6 to 11 cycles. TCRdb re-called the 5' RACE reads with MiXCR, one entry per CDR3 protein. This sample has approximately 1,700,000 distinct CDR3 sequences; about 39% occur once, and the top ten carry 23%. Germline V lookup: CDR1 MNHNY, CDR2 SVGAGI (reference sequence). This CDR3 has 13 residues. V lost 4 bases to trimming and J lost 6 bases; unmatched junction nucleotides: 2. This clonotype was detected a few times.

The chain combines TRBV6-6 with TRBJ2-1, with 8 bases lining up with TRBD2. Sequencing was carried out using blood. The TCR originated in a human donor in good health. The CDR3 region has the DNA TGTGCCAGCAGTTTCGCGGGGGGCAATGAGCAGTTCTTC. It codes for CASSFAGGNEQFF.